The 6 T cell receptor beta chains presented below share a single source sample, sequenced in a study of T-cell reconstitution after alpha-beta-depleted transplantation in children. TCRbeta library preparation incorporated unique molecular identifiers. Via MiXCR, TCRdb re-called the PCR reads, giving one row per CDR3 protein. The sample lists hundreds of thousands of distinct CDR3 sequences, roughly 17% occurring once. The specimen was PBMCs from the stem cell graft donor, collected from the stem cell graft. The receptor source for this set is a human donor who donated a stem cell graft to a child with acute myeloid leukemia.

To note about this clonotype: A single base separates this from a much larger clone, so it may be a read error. CDR3 sequence reads: CAISDLDGRPQHF. Here the CDR3 DNA reads TGTGCCATCAGTGACCTGGACGGCAGGCCCCAGCATTTT. This chain connects TRBV10-3 to TRBJ1-5, with D unresolved. Germline V CDR1 and CDR2: ENHRY, SYGVKD. Trimming stripped 3 bases from V and 9 bases from J, with 12 bases between. This CDR3 is built from 13 residues.

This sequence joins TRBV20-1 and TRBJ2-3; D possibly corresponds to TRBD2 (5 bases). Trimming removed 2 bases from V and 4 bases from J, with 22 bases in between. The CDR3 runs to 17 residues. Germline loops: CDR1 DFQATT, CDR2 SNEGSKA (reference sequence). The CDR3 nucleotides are TGCAGTGCTAGATTGGTCTTGCGGGCCCAGTTGGCAGATACGCAGTATTTT. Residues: CSARLVLRAQLADTQYF.

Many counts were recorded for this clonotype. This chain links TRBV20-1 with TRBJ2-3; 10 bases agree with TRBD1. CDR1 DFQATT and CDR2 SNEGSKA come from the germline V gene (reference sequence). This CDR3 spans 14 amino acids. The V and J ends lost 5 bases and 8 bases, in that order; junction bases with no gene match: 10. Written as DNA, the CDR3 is TGCAGTGCTCGCCCGGGACAGGGGATTGGTACGCAGTATTTT. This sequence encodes CSARPGQGIGTQYF.

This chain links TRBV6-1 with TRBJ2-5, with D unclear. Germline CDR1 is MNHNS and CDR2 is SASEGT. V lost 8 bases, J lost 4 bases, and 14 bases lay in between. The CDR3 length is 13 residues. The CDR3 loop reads CASSEIRAETQYF. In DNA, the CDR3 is TGTGCCAGCTCCGAAATACGTGCAGAGACCCAGTACTTC.

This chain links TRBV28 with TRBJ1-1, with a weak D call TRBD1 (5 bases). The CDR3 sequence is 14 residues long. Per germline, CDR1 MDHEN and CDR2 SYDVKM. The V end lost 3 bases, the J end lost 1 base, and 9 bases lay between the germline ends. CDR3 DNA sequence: TGTGCCAGCAGTTTTTTTGGGGCGAACACTGAAGCTTTCTTT. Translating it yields CASSFFGANTEAFF.

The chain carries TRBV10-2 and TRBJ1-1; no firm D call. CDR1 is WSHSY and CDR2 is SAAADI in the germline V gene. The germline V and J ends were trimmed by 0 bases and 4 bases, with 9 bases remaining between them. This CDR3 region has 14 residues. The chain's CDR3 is CASSESPGSTEAFF. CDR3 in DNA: TGCGCCAGCAGTGAGTCCCCGGGGTCCACTGAAGCTTTCTTT.